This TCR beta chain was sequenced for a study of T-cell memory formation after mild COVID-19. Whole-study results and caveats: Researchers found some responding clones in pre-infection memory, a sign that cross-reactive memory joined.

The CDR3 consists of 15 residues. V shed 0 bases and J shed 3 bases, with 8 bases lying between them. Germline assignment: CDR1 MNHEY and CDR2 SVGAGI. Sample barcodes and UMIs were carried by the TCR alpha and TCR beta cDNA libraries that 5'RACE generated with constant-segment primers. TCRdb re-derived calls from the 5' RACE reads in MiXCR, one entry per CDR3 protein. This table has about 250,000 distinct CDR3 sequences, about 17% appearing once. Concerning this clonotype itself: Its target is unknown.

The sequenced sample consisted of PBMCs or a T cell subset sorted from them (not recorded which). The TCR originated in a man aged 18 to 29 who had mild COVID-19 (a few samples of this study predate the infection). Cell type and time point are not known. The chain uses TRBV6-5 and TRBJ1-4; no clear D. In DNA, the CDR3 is TGTGCCAGCAGTTACTCGGGAGCGGCTAATGAAAAACTGTTTTTT. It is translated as CASSYSGAANEKLFF.